This T cell receptor (beta chain) derives from a study of T cell repertoires in cytomegalovirus infection. TCRdb re-called the reads with MiXCR, one entry per CDR3 protein. This table holds more than 400,000 distinct CDR3 sequences, approximately 26% found once. This clonotype showed up just a few times. Germline CDR1 reads SEHNR; CDR2 reads FQNEAQ (reference sequence). V lost 5 bases and J lost 6, with 22 bases in between. The CDR3 is 16 residues long. The V gene is TRBV7-9, the J gene TRBJ1-2, with a possible D match to TRBD1 (5 bases). The sequence was obtained from a human donor in good health (CMV status not recorded). Some clones in this sample may be carry-over from other donors' samples. The sequencing input was PBMCs. CDR3 coding DNA: TGTGCCAGCAGCCCCAGAGGAGAGGGGCAAAAGGATGGCTACACCTTC. Translated, it gives CASSPRGEGQKDGYTF.